The rows below give T cell receptor beta chains drawn from one sample of a study of shared clonotypes between healthy human individuals. Here immunoSEQ multiplex PCR was the method, and the copy in TCRdb shows in-frame clones only, minus some. Of about 560,000 clones in the sample, roughly 79% were seen once. Sequenced: PBMCs. These TCRs come from a middle-aged woman in good health. Some clones in this sample may be carry-over from other donors' samples. The CDR3 runs from the conserved cysteine through the conserved F or W.

j_gene	v_gene	CDR3aa
TRBJ2-7	TRBV23-1	CASSQGLSGLRAEQYF
TRBJ2-7	TRBV18	CASSHTGQGAGEQYF
TRBJ1-6	TRBV6-1	CATGGGRGSPLHF
TRBJ1-5	TRBV23-1	CASTLPPGYNQPQHF
TRBJ2-1	TRBV7-7	CASSQGGEQFF
TRBJ2-2	TRBV5-4	CASSPKVIGSLGELFF
TRBJ2-3	TRBV5-8	CASSPLTGVVADTQYF
TRBJ2-1	TRBV6-1	CASNLDPGREQFF
TRBJ2-1	TRBV11-2	CASGPGQAISNEQFF
TRBJ1-2	TRBV19	CASSIGTGVIYGYTF
TRBJ1-1	TRBV11-2	CASSLMPLNTEAFF
TRBJ1-5	TRBV6-1	CASRQDHRGNQPQHF
TRBJ2-1	TRBV30	CAWSVTGFSEQFF
TRBJ2-5	TRBV7-2	CASSLAGETQYF
TRBJ2-7	TRBV27	CASSPSETSGSPFSYEQYF
TRBJ1-2	TRBV5-1	CASSKTGDYGYTF
TRBJ2-1	TRBV29-1	CSGVSGVDEQFF
TRBJ2-1	TRBV6-1	CASRPEFNEQFF
TRBJ2-7	TRBV12-5	CASGTGGRIYEQYF
TRBJ2-7	TRBV15	CATSTDRALYEQYF
TRBJ1-3	TRBV5-1	CASSREGSGNTIYF
TRBJ2-2	TRBV29-1	CSVGAKTSPGELFF
TRBJ2-5	TRBV27	CASSLVAGRYQETQYF
TRBJ2-5	TRBV4-1	CASSQVLAGGETQYF
TRBJ1-2	TRBV9	CASSPRAGEAGTGYTF
TRBJ2-1	TRBV28	CASSLGLADSYNEQFF
TRBJ2-2	TRBV5-4	CASSRLAGGGTGELFF
TRBJ2-3	TRBV7-2	CASSRGLATRAADTQYF
TRBJ1-1	TRBV6-1	CASRTVAYEAFF
TRBJ2-4	TRBV28	CASTTYNIQYF
TRBJ1-2	TRBV28	CASSGHDRLTRGYTF
TRBJ1-1	TRBV18	CASSYGQAEAFF
TRBJ1-1	TRBV29-1	CSVWAREGGTEAFF
TRBJ2-7	TRBV7-2	CASSPTRGGGYEQYF
TRBJ1-2	TRBV28	CASSLTGEEGYTF
TRBJ2-5	TRBV2	CASSEKTGRETQYF
TRBJ2-7	TRBV19	CASKDRGYEQYF
TRBJ2-7	TRBV4-2	CASSQLGDKTYEQYF
TRBJ2-1	TRBV29-1	CSVGGGGNEQFF
TRBJ1-4	TRBV5-8	CASSPIRSTNEKLFF
TRBJ2-7	TRBV7-9	CASSLPGTTITYEQYF
TRBJ2-7	TRBV18	CASSPSTSGGSYEQYF
TRBJ1-5	TRBV6-6	CASSHGTGGSNQPQHF
TRBJ1-5	TRBV28	CASSLLAGNQPQHF
TRBJ2-7	TRBV23-1	CASSQFVGAEPYEQYF
TRBJ1-5	TRBV5-3	CARSFFSRDEGGRNQPQHF
TRBJ1-2	TRBV29-1	CSVEGGGVGYTF
TRBJ2-2	TRBV5-1	CASSPAPWMEGTGELFF
TRBJ1-5	TRBV19	CASSWDPNQPQHF
TRBJ2-1	TRBV7-6	CASTAGWARSSYNEQFF
TRBJ1-2	TRBV10-3	CAISKDVYGYTF
TRBJ2-1	TRBV10-2	CASSDPGGPNRDEQFF
TRBJ1-2	TRBV5-5	CASSLLTGGAGGYTF
TRBJ2-2	TRBV18	CASSGTGGWNTGELFF
TRBJ1-5	TRBV27	CASGPRGGADQPQHF
TRBJ2-3	TRBV5-1	CASSLVTGGADTQYF
TRBJ2-5	TRBV18	CASSPPAPQETQYF